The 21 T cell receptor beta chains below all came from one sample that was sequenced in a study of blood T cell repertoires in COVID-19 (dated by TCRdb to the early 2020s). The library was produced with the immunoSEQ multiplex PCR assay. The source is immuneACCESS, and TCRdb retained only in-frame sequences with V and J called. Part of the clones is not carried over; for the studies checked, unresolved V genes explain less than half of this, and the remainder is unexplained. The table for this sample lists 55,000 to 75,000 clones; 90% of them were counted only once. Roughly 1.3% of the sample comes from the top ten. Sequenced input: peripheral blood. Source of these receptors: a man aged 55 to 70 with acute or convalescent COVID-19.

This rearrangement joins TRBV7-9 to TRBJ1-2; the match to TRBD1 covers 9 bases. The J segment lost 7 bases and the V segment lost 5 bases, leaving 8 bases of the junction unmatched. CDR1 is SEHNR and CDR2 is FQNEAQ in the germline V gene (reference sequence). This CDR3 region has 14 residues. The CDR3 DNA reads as TGTGCCAGCAGCCCCACAGGGGGCGCTTCTGGCTACACCTTC. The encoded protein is CASSPTGGASGYTF.

The CDR3 region is CAISESREAEAFF. In DNA, the CDR3 is TGTGCCATCAGTGAATCCCGAGAGGCTGAAGCTTTCTTT. The chain carries TRBV10-3 and TRBJ1-1, with D unclear. Germline CDR1 reads ENHRY; CDR2 reads SYGVKD. V was clipped by 3 bases and J by 6 bases, with 11 bases between them. This CDR3 has 13 residues.

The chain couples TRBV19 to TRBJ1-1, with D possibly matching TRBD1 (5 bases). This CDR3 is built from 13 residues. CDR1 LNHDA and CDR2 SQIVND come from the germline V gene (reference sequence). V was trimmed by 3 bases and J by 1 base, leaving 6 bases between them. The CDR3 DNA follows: TGTGCCAGTAGTATTGACAGGAACACTGAAGCTTTCTTT. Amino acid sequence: CASSIDRNTEAFF.

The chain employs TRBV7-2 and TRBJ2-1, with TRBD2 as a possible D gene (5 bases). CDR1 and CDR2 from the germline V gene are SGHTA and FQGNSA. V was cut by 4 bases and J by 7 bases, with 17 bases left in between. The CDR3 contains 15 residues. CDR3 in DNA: TGTGCCAGCAGCTCCCAGCCGCGGGTTCCGAATGAGCAGTTCTTC. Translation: CASSSQPRVPNEQFF.

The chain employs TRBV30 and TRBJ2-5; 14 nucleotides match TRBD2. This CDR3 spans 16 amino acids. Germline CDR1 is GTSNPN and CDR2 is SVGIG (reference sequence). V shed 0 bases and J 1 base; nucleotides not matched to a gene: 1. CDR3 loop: CAWSVGTSGGQETQYF. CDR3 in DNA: TGTGCCTGGAGTGTCGGGACTAGCGGGGGCCAAGAGACCCAGTACTTC.

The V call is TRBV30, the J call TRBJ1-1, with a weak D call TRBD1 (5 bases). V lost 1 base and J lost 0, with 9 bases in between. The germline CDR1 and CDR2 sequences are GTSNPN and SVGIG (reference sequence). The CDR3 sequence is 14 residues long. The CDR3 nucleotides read TGTGCCTGGAGTGGACAGCTCATGAACACTGAAGCTTTCTTT. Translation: CAWSGQLMNTEAFF.

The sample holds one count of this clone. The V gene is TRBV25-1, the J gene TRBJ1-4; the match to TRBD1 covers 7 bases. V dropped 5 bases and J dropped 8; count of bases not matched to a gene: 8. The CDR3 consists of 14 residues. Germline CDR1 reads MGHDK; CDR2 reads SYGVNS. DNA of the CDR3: TGTGCCAGCAGTCCTAGGGGGCTACGAGAAAAACTGTTTTTT. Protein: CASSPRGLREKLFF.

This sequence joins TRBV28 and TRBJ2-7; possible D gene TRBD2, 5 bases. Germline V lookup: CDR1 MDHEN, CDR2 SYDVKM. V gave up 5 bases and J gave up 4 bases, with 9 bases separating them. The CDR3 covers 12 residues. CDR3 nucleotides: TGTGCCAGCAGTCTGTCGGGGTACGAGCAGTACTTC. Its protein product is CASSLSGYEQYF.

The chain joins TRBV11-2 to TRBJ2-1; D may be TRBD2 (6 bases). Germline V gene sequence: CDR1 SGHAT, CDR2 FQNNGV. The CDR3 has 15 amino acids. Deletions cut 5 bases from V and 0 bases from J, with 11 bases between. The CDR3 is CASSRDSRSYNEQFF. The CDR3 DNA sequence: TGTGCCAGCAGCCGGGACTCCCGCTCCTACAATGAGCAGTTCTTC.

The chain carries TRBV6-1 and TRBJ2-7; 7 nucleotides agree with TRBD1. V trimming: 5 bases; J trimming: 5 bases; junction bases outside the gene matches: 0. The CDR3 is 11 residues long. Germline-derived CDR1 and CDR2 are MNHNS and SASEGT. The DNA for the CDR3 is TGTGCCAGCAGTCAGGGGGACGAGCAGTACTTC. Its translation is CASSQGDEQYF.

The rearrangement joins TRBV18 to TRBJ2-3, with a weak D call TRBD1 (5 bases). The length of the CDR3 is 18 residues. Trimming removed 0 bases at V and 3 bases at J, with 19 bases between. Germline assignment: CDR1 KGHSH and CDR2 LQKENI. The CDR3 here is CASSPPIRRQGATDTQYF. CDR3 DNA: TGTGCCAGCTCACCACCTATCCGGCGGCAGGGTGCAACAGATACGCAGTATTTT.

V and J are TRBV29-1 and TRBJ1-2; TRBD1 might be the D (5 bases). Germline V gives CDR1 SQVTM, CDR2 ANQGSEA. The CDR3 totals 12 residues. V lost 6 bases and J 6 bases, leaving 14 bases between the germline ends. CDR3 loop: CSVERGTNGYTF. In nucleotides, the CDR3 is TGCAGCGTCGAAAGGGGTACGAATGGCTACACCTTC.

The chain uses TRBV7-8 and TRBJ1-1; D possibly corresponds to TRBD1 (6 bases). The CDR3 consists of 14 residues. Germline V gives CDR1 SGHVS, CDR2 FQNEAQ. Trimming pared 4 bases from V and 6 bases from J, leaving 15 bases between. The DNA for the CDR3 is TGTGCCAGCAGCTACCAGGGGCACGGCTCTGAAGCTTTCTTT. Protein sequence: CASSYQGHGSEAFF. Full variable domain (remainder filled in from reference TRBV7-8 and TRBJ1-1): GAGVSQSPRYKVAKRGQDVALRCDPISGHVSLFWYQQALGQGPEFLTYFQNEAQLDKSGLPSDRFFAERPEGSVSTLKIQRTQQEDSAVYLCASSYQGHGSEAFFGQGTRLTVV.

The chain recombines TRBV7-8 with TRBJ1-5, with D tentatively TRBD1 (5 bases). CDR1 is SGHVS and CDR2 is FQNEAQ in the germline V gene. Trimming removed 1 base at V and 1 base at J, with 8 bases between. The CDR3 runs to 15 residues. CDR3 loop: CASSLGQGSNQPQHF. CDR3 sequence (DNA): TGTGCCAGCAGCTTAGGCCAGGGAAGCAATCAGCCCCAGCATTTT. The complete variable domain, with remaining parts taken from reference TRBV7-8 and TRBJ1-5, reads GAGVSQSPRYKVAKRGQDVALRCDPISGHVSLFWYQQALGQGPEFLTYFQNEAQLDKSGLPSDRFFAERPEGSVSTLKIQRTQQEDSAVYLCASSLGQGSNQPQHFGDGTRLSIL.

The CDR3 region has the DNA TGTGCCAGCAGCATGGGGCGGGGGGAGACTGAAGCTTTCTTT. This encodes CASSMGRGETEAFF. The chain employs TRBV5-4 and TRBJ1-1; the D gene is possibly TRBD1 (5 bases). The V and J ends lost 4 bases and 5 bases respectively, with 15 bases between them. This CDR3 has 14 amino acids. CDR1 and CDR2 from the germline V gene are SGHNT and YYREEE (reference sequence). The full variable domain, rest sourced from reference TRBV5-4 and TRBJ1-1, is ETGVTQSPTHLIKTRGQQVTLRCSSQSGHNTVSWYQQALGQGPQFIFQYYREEENGRGNFPPRFSGLQFPNYSSELNVNALELDDSALYLCASSMGRGETEAFFGQGTRLTVV.

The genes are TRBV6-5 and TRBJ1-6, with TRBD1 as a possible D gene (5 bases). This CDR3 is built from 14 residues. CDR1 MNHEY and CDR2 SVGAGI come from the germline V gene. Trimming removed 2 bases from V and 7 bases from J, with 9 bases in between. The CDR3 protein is CASSYRGTNSPLHF. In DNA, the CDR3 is TGTGCCAGCAGTTACAGGGGTACGAATTCACCCCTCCACTTT.

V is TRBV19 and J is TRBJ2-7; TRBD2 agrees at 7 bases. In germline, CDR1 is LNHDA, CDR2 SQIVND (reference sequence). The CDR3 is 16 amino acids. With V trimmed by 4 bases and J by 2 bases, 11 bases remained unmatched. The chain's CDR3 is CASSSLLERGTYEQYF. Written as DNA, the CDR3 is TGTGCCAGTAGTAGCCTGTTGGAGCGGGGTACCTACGAGCAGTACTTC.

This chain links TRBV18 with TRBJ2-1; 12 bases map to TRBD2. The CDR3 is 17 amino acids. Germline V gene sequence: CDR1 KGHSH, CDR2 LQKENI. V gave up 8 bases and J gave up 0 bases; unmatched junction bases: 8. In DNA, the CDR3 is TGTGCCAGCACGACTAGCGGGGGCCTGAGCTCCTACAATGAGCAGTTCTTC. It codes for CASTTSGGLSSYNEQFF. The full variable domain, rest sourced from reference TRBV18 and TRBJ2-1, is NAGVMQNPRHLVRRRGQEARLRCSPMKGHSHVYWYRQLPEEGLKFMVYLQKENIIDESGMPKERFSAEFPKEGPSILRIQQVVRGDSAAYFCASTTSGGLSSYNEQFFGPGTRLTVL.

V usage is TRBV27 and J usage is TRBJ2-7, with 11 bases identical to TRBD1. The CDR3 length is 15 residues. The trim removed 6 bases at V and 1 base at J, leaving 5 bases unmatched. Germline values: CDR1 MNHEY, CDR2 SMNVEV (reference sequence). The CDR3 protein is CASSPGTGGSYEQYF. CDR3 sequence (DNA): TGTGCCAGCAGCCCCGGGACAGGGGGTTCCTACGAGCAGTACTTC.

This chain's CDR3 is CASKVLAGPSYEQYF. Here the CDR3 DNA reads TGTGCCAGCAAGGTCCTAGCGGGGCCGAGCTACGAGCAGTACTTC. The chain couples TRBV27 to TRBJ2-7; 9 bases line up with TRBD2. In germline, CDR1 is MNHEY, CDR2 SMNVEV (reference sequence). V lost 7 bases and J lost 3; bases outside the gene matches: 10. The CDR3 covers 15 residues.

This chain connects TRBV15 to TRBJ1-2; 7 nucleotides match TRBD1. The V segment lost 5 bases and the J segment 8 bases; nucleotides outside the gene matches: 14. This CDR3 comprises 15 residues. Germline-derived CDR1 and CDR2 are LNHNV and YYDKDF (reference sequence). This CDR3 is CATSLRSTGTGGYTF. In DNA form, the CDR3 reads TGTGCCACCAGCCTCCGCTCGACAGGGACTGGAGGCTACACCTTC.